This passage covers 19 T cell receptor beta chains from one sample sequenced in a study of CD8+ T cells in alopecia areata. The treatment is: oral pan-JAK inhibitor, 5-10 mg twice daily. cDNA serving as the sequencing template came from extracted, reverse transcribed RNA. Generated by immunoSEQ multiplex PCR, the TCRdb table keeps only in-frame clones and is missing some. Of over 150,000 clones detected, about 53% appear once; the ten largest clones hold 10% to 11%. The input for sequencing was CD8+ T cells sorted from blood, taken at week 24, from a patient treated with tofacitinib. Receptor source: a human donor with alopecia areata.

This clone was picked up a small number of times. This chain connects TRBV4-3 to TRBJ1-5, with D hard to call. The CDR3 is 15 residues long. The germline V and J ends were trimmed by 0 bases and 1 base, with 7 bases remaining between them. Germline lookup yields CDR1 LGHNA and CDR2 YSLEER. CDR3 DNA sequence: TGCGCCAGCAGCCAAGATAAAGGAAGCAATCAGCCCCAGCATTTT. Protein product: CASSQDKGSNQPQHF.

This sequence joins TRBV27 and TRBJ2-3; possible D gene TRBD2, 6 bases. The CDR3 spans 14 residues. Trimming took off 0 bases at V and 9 bases at J, with 13 bases between the two ends. CDR1 MNHEY and CDR2 SMNVEV come from the germline V gene (reference sequence). The CDR3: CASSLSEAGRTQYF. In DNA form, the CDR3 reads TGTGCCAGCAGTTTATCGGAAGCGGGTAGAACGCAGTATTTT.

This clone was counted once. The gene calls are TRBV29-1 and TRBJ1-2; D is possibly TRBD1 (5 bases). Germline values: CDR1 SQVTM, CDR2 ANQGSEA. Trimming removed 1 base from V and 6 bases from J, with 12 bases in between. This CDR3 is 13 amino acids long. The CDR3 nucleotides are TGCAGCGTTGAAGCCATGGGGCAGAATGGCTACACCTTC. Translating gives CSVEAMGQNGYTF.

This chain uses TRBV29-1 with TRBJ2-7, with 8 bases matching TRBD2. Germline V CDR1 and CDR2: SQVTM, ANQGSEA. The CDR3 has 10 residues. J gave up 10 bases and V 4 bases, and 3 bases lay outside the gene matches. CDR3 coding DNA: TGCAGCGTTGTAGCGGGGTATCAGTACTTC. Its translation is CSVVAGYQYF.

This clone was observed a handful of times. The V and J genes are TRBV11-2 and TRBJ1-4, with D maybe TRBD1 (5 bases). Germline V gives CDR1 SGHAT, CDR2 FQNNGV. The length of the CDR3 is 16 residues. V dropped 6 bases and J dropped 6 bases, with 20 bases sitting between them. CDR3 DNA: TGTGCCAGCAGTTGGGGCAGGGAGGTTCGGGATGAAAAACTGTTTTTT. Residues: CASSWGREVRDEKLFF.

This clone has only a few counts. The chain carries TRBV5-1 and TRBJ1-1; D not resolved. Trimming cost V 4 bases and J 1 base, with 11 bases left between them. Per the germline V gene, CDR1 is SGHRS and CDR2 is YFSETQ. The CDR3 sequence is 14 residues long. CDR3 sequence reads: CASSGDGGNTEAFF. The CDR3 nucleotides read TGCGCCAGCAGCGGAGACGGCGGGAACACTGAAGCTTTCTTT.

Only a few counts were recorded for this clone. The V and J genes are TRBV18 and TRBJ1-2, with TRBD1 as a possible D gene (5 bases). Germline values: CDR1 KGHSH, CDR2 LQKENI. CDR3 length equals 16 residues. The V end lost 0 bases, the J end lost 7 bases, and 18 bases lay between the germline ends. The CDR3 sequence: CASSPPDWSSGAGYTF. Here the CDR3 DNA reads TGTGCCAGCTCACCACCGGATTGGTCCTCCGGGGCTGGCTACACCTTC. Variable domain in full (rest from reference TRBV18 and TRBJ1-2): NAGVMQNPRHLVRRRGQEARLRCSPMKGHSHVYWYRQLPEEGLKFMVYLQKENIIDESGMPKERFSAEFPKEGPSILRIQQVVRGDSAAYFCASSPPDWSSGAGYTFGSGTRLTVV.

This chain joins TRBV20-1 and TRBJ2-5; D is undetermined. CDR1 DFQATT and CDR2 SNEGSKA come from the germline V gene (reference sequence). V was pared by 7 bases and J by 4 bases, with 7 bases between. CDR3 length equals 10 residues. CDR3 in amino acids: CSGVAETQYF. CDR3 sequence (DNA): TGCAGTGGAGTTGCAGAGACCCAGTACTTC.

The chain joins TRBV5-6 to TRBJ1-1; D is uncertain. The CDR3 has 12 amino acids. Trimming took 2 bases from V and 7 from J, leaving 9 bases between them. The germline gives CDR1 SGHDT, CDR2 YYEEEE. CDR3 bases: TGTGCCAGCAGCTTCGCGAGCGGTGAAGCTTTCTTT. It translates to CASSFASGEAFF.

The V and J genes are TRBV30 and TRBJ2-3; maybe TRBD1 (6 bases). CDR1 is GTSNPN and CDR2 is SVGIG in the germline V gene (reference sequence). The CDR3 consists of 16 residues. Deletions cut 2 bases from V and 2 bases from J, with 17 bases between. The CDR3 is CAWSSGRDIDTDTQYF. In nucleotides, the CDR3 is TGTGCCTGGAGTTCAGGCCGGGACATAGACACAGATACGCAGTATTTT.

The chain combines TRBV27 with TRBJ1-2, with TRBD1 matching 8 bases. The CDR3 sequence is 16 residues long. Germline loops: CDR1 MNHEY, CDR2 SMNVEV (reference sequence). J gave up 3 bases and V 4 bases, and 10 bases lay outside the gene matches. The CDR3 sequence is CASSSLTGVGHYGYTF. The CDR3 DNA reads TGTGCCAGCAGTTCCCTGACAGGGGTTGGACACTATGGCTACACCTTC.

This clone was seen a handful of times. J is TRBJ1-4 and V is TRBV2, with D uncertain. From germline, CDR1 is SNHLY and CDR2 FYNNEI. V lost 6 bases and J lost 8, with 7 bases in between. The CDR3 loop spans 11 amino acids. CDR3 region: CASREREKLFF. CDR3 nucleotides: TGTGCCAGCAGAGAACGAGAAAAACTGTTTTTT.

This clone was seen once. The J gene is TRBJ1-1, the V gene TRBV29-1; 8 bases are shared with TRBD1. CDR1 is SQVTM, CDR2 ANQGSEA, per germline. The CDR3 is 12 residues long. V was pared by 3 bases and J by 8 bases, with 5 bases of the junction left unmatched. CDR3 residues: CSVEVTGEEAFF. The CDR3 DNA reads TGCAGCGTTGAGGTGACAGGGGAGGAAGCTTTCTTT.

The gene calls are TRBV6-5 and TRBJ2-7; the D is unclear. Germline assignment: CDR1 MNHEY and CDR2 SVGAGI. The CDR3 contains 13 residues. Trimming left V 5 bases short and J 0 bases short, with 8 bases between. CDR3 loop: CASSDRNSYEQYF. The CDR3 nucleotides are TGTGCCAGCAGTGACCGCAACTCCTACGAGCAGTACTTC.

Turning to this clone: This sample also contains other DNA sequences that code for the same CDR3. The CDR3 loop reads CSVEDRGNGYTF. CDR3 in DNA: TGCAGCGTTGAGGACAGGGGAAATGGCTACACCTTC. The chain combines TRBV29-1 with TRBJ1-2; 9 bases are a match to TRBD1. The length of the CDR3 is 12 residues. Germline CDR1 SQVTM, CDR2 ANQGSEA. Trimming took 3 bases from V and 6 from J; bases not matched to a gene: 2. Combining the CDR3 with reference TRBV29-1 and TRBJ1-2 gives the whole variable domain SAVISQKPSRDICQRGTSLTIQCQVDSQVTMMFWYRQQPGQSLTLIATANQGSEATYESGFVIDKFPISRPNLTFSTLTVSNMSPEDSSIYLCSVEDRGNGYTFGSGTRLTVV.

In its sample, this clone was seen a few times. Here the CDR3 reads CASSIGLEYNEQFF. Written as DNA, the CDR3 is TGTGCCAGTAGTATAGGGCTAGAATACAATGAGCAGTTCTTC. The chain is built from TRBV19 and TRBJ2-1; D ambiguous. Germline CDR1 reads LNHDA; CDR2 reads SQIVND (reference sequence). The CDR3 is 14 residues long. V shed 1 base and J shed 4 bases, with 8 bases lying between them. Using reference TRBV19 and TRBJ2-1 for the parts outside the CDR3, the full variable domain is DGGITQSPKYLFRKEGQNVTLSCEQNLNHDAMYWYRQDPGQGLRLIYYSQIVNDFQKGDIAEGYSVSREKKESFPLTVTSAQKNPTAFYLCASSIGLEYNEQFFGPGTRLTVL.

The table lists this clone with a count of one. The V call is TRBV29-1, the J call TRBJ1-5; tentatively, D is TRBD1 (5 bases). Deletions cut 7 bases from V and 3 bases from J, with 10 bases between. Germline V gene lookup returns CDR1 SQVTM and CDR2 ANQGSEA. CDR3 length equals 12 residues. For the CDR3, the DNA is TGCAGCGCTCAGGGTGACAATCAGCCCCAGCATTTT. Encoded protein: CSAQGDNQPQHF.

The chain has TRBV9 and TRBJ1-1; maybe TRBD1 (5 bases). The CDR3 length is 13 residues. CDR1 is SGDLS and CDR2 is YYNGEE in the germline V gene. Trimming removed 2 bases at V and 1 base at J, with 6 bases between. CDR3 nucleotides: TGTGCCAGCAGCGTCCAGGGGAACACTGAAGCTTTCTTT. Translation gives CASSVQGNTEAFF.

To note about this clone: Other DNA sequences in this specimen translate into the identical CDR3. CDR3 sequence reads: CASSYSEGDYGYTF. The DNA for the CDR3 is TGTGCCAGCAGTTACTCGGAGGGGGACTATGGCTACACCTTC. The genes are TRBV6-5 and TRBJ1-2; tentatively, D is TRBD1 (6 bases). Germline CDR1 is MNHEY and CDR2 is SVGAGI. This CDR3 is built from 14 residues. The V and J ends lost 0 bases and 3 bases respectively, with 8 bases between them.